This T cell receptor (beta chain) was recorded in a study of shared clonotypes between healthy human individuals. V dropped 1 base and J dropped 3 bases, with 13 bases sitting between them. The CDR3 totals 15 residues. Germline V gives CDR1 MGHRA, CDR2 YSYEKL. CD45RA-negative memory and CD45RA+ naive subsets were split from the CD4+ cells. Study outcomes and limitations: Sorted-subset samples were not fully sequenced, rarefaction indicated. Unshared clonotypes carried lower generation probabilities than those common to all four donors.

Produced via immunoSEQ multiplex PCR; TCRdb's table is partial and in-frame only. The sample has around 700,000 clones, about three quarters seen once. Comment on this clone: The antigen is undetermined.

What was sequenced was memory CD4+ T cells sorted from blood. The subset was: CD45RA-negative fraction. The chain has TRBV4-1 and TRBJ2-7; the D gene is possibly TRBD1 (6 bases). This clonotype was obtained from a woman in her twenties or thirties in good health. The CDR3 nucleotides are TGCGCCAGCAGCCAAGCGTCAGGACAGAACTACGAGCAGTACTTC. Protein product: CASSQASGQNYEQYF.